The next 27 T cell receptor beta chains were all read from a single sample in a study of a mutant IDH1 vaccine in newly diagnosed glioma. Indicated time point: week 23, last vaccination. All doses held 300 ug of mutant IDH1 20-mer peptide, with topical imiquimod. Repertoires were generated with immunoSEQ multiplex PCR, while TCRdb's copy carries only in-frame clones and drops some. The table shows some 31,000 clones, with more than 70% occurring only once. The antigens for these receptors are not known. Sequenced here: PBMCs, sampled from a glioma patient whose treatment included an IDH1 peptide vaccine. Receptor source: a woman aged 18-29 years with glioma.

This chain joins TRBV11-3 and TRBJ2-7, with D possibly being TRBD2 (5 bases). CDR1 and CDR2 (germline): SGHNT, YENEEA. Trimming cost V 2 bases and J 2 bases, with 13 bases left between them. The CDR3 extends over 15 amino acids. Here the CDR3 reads CASSLSGGVAYEQYF. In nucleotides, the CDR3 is TGTGCCAGCAGCTTATCCGGAGGCGTTGCCTACGAGCAGTACTTC.

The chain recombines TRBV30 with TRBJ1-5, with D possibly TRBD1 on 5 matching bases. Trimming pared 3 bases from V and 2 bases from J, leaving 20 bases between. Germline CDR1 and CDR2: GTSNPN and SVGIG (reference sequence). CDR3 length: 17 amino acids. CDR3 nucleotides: TGTGCCTGGAGCTCATGGGGGGGTAACCCAGGCAATCAGCCCCAGCATTTT. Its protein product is CAWSSWGGNPGNQPQHF.

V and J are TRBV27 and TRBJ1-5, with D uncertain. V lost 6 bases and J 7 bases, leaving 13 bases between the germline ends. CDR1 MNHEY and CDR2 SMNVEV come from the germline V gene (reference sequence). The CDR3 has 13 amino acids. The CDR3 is CASSPSMGQPQHF. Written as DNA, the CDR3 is TGTGCCAGCAGCCCCTCAATGGGACAGCCCCAGCATTTT.

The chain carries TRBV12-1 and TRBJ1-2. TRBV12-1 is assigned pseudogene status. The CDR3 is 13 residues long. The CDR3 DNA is TGTGCCAGCACCGTGAAACTTACTAAGAGATACACCTTC. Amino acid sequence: CASTVKLTKRYTF.

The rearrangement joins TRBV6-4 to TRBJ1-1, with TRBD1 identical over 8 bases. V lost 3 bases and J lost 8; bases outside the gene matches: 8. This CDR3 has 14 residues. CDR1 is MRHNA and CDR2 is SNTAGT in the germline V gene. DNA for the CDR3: TGTGCCAGCAGTGAACACTCCAACAGGGGGGAAGCTTTCTTT. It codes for CASSEHSNRGEAFF.

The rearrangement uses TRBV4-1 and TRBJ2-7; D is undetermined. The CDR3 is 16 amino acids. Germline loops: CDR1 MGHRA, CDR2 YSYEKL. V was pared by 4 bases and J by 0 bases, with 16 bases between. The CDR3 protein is CASSLVYNSASYEQYF. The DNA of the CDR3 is TGCGCCAGCAGCCTCGTGTACAACTCAGCCTCCTACGAGCAGTACTTC.

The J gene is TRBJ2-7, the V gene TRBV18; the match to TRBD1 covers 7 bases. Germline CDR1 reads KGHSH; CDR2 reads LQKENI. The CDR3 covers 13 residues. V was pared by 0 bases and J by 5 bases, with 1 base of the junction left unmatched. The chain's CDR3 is CASSPPGGHEQYF. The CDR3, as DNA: TGTGCCAGCTCACCACCAGGGGGCCACGAGCAGTACTTC.

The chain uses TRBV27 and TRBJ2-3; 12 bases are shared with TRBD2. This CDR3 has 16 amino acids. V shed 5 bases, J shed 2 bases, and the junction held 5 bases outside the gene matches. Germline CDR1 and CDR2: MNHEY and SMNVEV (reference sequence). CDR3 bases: TGTGCCAGCAGTCCTCTAGCGGGAGGGCCCACAGATACGCAGTATTTT. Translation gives CASSPLAGGPTDTQYF.

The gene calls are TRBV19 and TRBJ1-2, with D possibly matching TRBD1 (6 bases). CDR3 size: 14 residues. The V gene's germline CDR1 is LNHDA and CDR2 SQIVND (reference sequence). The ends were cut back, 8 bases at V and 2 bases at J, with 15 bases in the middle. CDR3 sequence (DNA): TGTGCCAGTTCCCCGGGGGCCCACAACTATGGCTACACCTTC. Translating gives CASSPGAHNYGYTF.

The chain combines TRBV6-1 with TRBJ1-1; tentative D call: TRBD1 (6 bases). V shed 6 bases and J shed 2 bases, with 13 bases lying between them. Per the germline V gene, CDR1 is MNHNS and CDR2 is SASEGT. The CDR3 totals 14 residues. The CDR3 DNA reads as TGTGCCAGCAGATCCAGGGGCGAAAACACTGAAGCTTTCTTT. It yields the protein CASRSRGENTEAFF.

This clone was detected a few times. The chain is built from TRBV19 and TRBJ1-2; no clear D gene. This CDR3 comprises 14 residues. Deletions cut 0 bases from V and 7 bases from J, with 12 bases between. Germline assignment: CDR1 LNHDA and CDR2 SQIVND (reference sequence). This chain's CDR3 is CASSIDGSGVGYTF. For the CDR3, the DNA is TGTGCCAGTAGTATAGACGGCAGTGGGGTTGGCTACACCTTC. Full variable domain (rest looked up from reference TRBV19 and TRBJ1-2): DGGITQSPKYLFRKEGQNVTLSCEQNLNHDAMYWYRQDPGQGLRLIYYSQIVNDFQKGDIAEGYSVSREKKESFPLTVTSAQKNPTAFYLCASSIDGSGVGYTFGSGTRLTVV.

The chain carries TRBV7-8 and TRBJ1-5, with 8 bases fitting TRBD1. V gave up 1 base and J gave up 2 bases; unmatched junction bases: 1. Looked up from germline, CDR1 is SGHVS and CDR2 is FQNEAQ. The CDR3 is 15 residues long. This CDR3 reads CASSLETGGNQPQHF. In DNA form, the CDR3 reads TGTGCCAGCAGCTTAGAGACAGGGGGCAATCAGCCCCAGCATTTT.

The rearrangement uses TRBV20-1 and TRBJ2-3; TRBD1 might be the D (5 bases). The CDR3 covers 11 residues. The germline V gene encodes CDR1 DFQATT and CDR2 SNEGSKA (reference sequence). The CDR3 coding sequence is TGCAGCCACATAAAGGGGGATACGCAGTATTTT. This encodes CSHIKGDTQYF.

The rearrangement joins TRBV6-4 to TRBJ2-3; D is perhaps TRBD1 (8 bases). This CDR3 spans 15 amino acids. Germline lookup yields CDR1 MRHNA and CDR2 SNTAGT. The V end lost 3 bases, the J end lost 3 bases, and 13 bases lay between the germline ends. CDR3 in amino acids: CASSEQGGKTDTQYF. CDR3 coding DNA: TGTGCCAGCAGTGAACAGGGGGGGAAGACAGATACGCAGTATTTT.

The CDR3 DNA reads TGTGCCAGCAGCTTAGACCCTCTAGCTTACGAGCAGTACTTC. As protein: CASSLDPLAYEQYF. V is TRBV7-9 and J is TRBJ2-7; TRBD2 is a possible D gene (5 bases). The V gene's germline CDR1 is SEHNR and CDR2 FQNEAQ (reference sequence). This CDR3 spans 14 amino acids. V lost 1 base, J lost 4 bases, and 11 bases lay in between.

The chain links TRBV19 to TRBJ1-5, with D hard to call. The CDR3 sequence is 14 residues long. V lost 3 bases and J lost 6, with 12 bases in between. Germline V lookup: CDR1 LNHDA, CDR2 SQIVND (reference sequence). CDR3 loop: CASSMVGLSQPQHF. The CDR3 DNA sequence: TGTGCCAGTAGTATGGTGGGGTTGAGTCAGCCCCAGCATTTT.

The chain's CDR3 is CASSFLTGTSTDTQYF. For the CDR3, the DNA is TGCGCCAGCAGCTTTCTGACAGGGACTAGCACAGATACGCAGTATTTT. The V and J genes are TRBV5-1 and TRBJ2-3; D is possibly TRBD1 (7 bases). The V end was cut by 2 bases, the J end by 0 bases, with 13 bases between. The CDR3 extends over 16 amino acids. Germline V lookup: CDR1 SGHRS, CDR2 YFSETQ.

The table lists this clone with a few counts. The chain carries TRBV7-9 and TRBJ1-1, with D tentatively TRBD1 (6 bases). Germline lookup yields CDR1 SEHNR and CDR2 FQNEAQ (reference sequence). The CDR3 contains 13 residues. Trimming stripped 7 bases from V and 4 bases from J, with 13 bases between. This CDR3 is CASTTGQTTEAFF. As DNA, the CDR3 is TGTGCCAGCACCACTGGACAGACCACTGAAGCTTTCTTT.

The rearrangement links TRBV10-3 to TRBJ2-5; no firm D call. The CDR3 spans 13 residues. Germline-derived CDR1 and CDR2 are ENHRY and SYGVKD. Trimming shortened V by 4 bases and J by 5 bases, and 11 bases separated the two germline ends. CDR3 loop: CAISGGPTETQYF. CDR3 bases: TGTGCCATCAGTGGAGGTCCCACCGAGACCCAGTACTTC.

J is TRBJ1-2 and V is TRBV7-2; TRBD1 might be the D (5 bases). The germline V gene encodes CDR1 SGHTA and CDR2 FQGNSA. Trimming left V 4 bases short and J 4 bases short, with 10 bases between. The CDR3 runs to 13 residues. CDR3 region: CASSYRNGYGYTF. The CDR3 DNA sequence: TGTGCCAGCAGCTACAGGAACGGCTATGGCTACACCTTC.

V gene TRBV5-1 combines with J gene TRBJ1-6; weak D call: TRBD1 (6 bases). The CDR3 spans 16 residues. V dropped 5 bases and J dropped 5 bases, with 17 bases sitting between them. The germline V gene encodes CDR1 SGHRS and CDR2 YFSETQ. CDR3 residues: CASSLAGTKDNSPLHF. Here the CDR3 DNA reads TGCGCCAGCAGTCTGGCCGGGACAAAAGATAATTCACCCCTCCACTTT.

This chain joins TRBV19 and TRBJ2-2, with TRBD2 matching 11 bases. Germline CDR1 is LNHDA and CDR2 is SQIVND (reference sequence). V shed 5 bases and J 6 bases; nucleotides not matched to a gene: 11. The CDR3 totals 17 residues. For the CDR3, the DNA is TGTGCCAGTAGTGATGTCTTAGCGGGGGGGCCGGCCGGGGAGCTGTTTTTT. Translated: CASSDVLAGGPAGELFF.

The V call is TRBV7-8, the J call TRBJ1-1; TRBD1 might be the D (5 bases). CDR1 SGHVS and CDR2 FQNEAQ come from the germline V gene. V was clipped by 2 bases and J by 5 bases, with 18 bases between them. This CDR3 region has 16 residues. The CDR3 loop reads CASSLFGTAVRTEAFF. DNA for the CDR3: TGTGCCAGCAGCTTATTCGGGACGGCGGTGAGAACTGAAGCTTTCTTT.

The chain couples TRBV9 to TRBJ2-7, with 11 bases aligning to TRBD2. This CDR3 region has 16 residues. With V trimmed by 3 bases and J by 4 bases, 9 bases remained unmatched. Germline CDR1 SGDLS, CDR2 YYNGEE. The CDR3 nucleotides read TGTGCCAGCAGCGAAGGACTAGCGGGTGGCCCTTACGAGCAGTACTTC. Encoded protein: CASSEGLAGGPYEQYF.

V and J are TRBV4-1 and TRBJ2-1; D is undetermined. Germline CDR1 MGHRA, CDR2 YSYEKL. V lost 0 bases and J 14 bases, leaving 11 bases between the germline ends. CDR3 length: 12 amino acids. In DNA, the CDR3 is TGCGCCAGCAGCCAAGAGACCCCAAGGAAGTTCTTC. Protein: CASSQETPRKFF.

Here the CDR3 reads CASSQDSPGRRENIQYF. Here the CDR3 DNA reads TGCGCCAGCAGCCAAGATTCGCCAGGGAGACGGGAAAACATTCAGTACTTC. This chain connects TRBV4-1 to TRBJ2-4, with D possibly being TRBD1 or TRBD2 (5 bases each). Trimming removed 0 bases at V and 5 bases at J, with 17 bases between. The germline V gene encodes CDR1 MGHRA and CDR2 YSYEKL. The CDR3 runs to 17 residues.

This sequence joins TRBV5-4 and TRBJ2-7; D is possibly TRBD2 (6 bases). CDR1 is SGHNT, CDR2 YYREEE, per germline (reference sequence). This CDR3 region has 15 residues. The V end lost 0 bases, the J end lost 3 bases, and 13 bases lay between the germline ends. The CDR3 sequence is CASSLDGGGNYEQYF. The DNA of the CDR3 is TGTGCCAGCAGCTTGGATGGTGGAGGGAACTACGAGCAGTACTTC.